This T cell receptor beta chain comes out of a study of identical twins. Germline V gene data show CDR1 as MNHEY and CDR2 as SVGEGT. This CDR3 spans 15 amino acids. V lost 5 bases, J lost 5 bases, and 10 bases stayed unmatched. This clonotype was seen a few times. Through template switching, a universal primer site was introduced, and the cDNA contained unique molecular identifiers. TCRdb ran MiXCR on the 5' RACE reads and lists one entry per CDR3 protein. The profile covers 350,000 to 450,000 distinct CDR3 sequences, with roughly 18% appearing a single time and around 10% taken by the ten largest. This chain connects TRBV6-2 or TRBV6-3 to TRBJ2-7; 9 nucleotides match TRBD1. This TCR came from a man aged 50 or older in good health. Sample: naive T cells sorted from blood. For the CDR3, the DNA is TGTGCCAGCAGTACACACGGGACAGGGAATGACGAGCAGTACTTC. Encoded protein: CASSTHGTGNDEQYF.